This T cell receptor (beta chain) appears in the sequencing data of a study of blood T cells in healthy people across ages. A second roughly 6 to 11 cycle PCR used barcoded and J-beta primers. From the 5' RACE reads, TCRdb called clonotypes with MiXCR, one entry per CDR3 protein. The table includes 1.5 million to 2 million distinct CDR3 sequences, around half detected once. For every donor, a draw yielded 9.5 to 10 milliliters of peripheral blood. Per sample, no less than 5 micrograms of total RNA were extracted. The V gene's germline CDR1 is MDHEN and CDR2 SYDVKM. The CDR3 runs 15 residues. Trimming took 7 bases from V and 4 from J, leaving 17 bases between them.

The chain links TRBV28 to TRBJ1-5; possible D gene TRBD1, 6 bases. The TCR originated in a woman between 40 and 55 years old in good health. Specimen: blood. The CDR3 bases are TGTGCCAGCAATCTTCGAGGGGGTTCAAATCAGCCCCAGCATTTT. Its translation is CASNLRGGSNQPQHF.